Below are 20 T cell receptor beta chains sequenced from a single sample in a study of T cell responses to AZD1222 COVID-19 vaccine. The protocol was immunoSEQ multiplex PCR, while the TCRdb copy is restricted to in-frame clones and leaves out a portion. The table lists over 75,000 clones, 80% to 90% of them singletons, with 3.4% in the top ten. This specimen consisted of peripheral blood, obtained 28 days after the second AZD1222 dose. These TCRs come from an adult who received the AZD1222 COVID-19 vaccine.

The rearrangement uses TRBV24-1 and TRBJ2-2; 8 bases match TRBD2. The CDR3 totals 14 residues. J lost 6 bases, V lost 5 bases, and 4 bases had no gene match. Looked up from germline, CDR1 is KGHDR and CDR2 is SFDVKD. CDR3 loop: CATSGLASSGELFF. DNA of the CDR3: TGTGCCACCAGTGGACTAGCGTCCTCCGGGGAGCTGTTTTTT.

The chain joins TRBV10-3 to TRBJ1-4; D may be TRBD1 (5 bases). Germline V gene sequence: CDR1 ENHRY, CDR2 SYGVKD. This CDR3 has 14 residues. V was cut by 4 bases and J by 5 bases, with 11 bases left in between. As DNA, the CDR3 is TGTGCCATCAGTGCCGGGACTGAGAATGAAAAACTGTTTTTT. Its protein is CAISAGTENEKLFF.

In its sample, this clone was seen a few times. The rearrangement links TRBV19 to TRBJ1-4, with D perhaps TRBD1 (5 bases). This CDR3 spans 15 amino acids. V lost 3 bases and J lost 7, with 15 bases in between. The germline V gene has CDR1 LNHDA and CDR2 SQIVND (reference sequence). The CDR3 sequence: CASSISPGPGEKLFF. The CDR3 bases are TGTGCCAGTAGTATCTCACCAGGGCCAGGTGAAAAACTGTTTTTT. Drawing the rest from reference TRBV19 and TRBJ1-4, the complete variable domain is DGGITQSPKYLFRKEGQNVTLSCEQNLNHDAMYWYRQDPGQGLRLIYYSQIVNDFQKGDIAEGYSVSREKKESFPLTVTSAQKNPTAFYLCASSISPGPGEKLFFGSGTQLSVL.

The sample holds a few counts of this clone. The chain recombines TRBV6-5 with TRBJ1-2; 10 positions agree with TRBD1. Germline trimming cut 5 bases from V and 5 bases from J; bases unmatched to any gene: 8. The CDR3 is 15 residues long. Germline V gives CDR1 MNHEY, CDR2 SVGAGI. CDR3 DNA: TGTGCCAGCAGTACCCCAGGACAGGGGGGATATGGCTACACCTTC. This gives the protein CASSTPGQGGYGYTF.

The chain couples TRBV5-4 to TRBJ2-7; TRBD1 matches at 9 bases. The germline gives CDR1 SGHNT, CDR2 YYREEE (reference sequence). This CDR3 has 15 residues. The trim removed 4 bases at V and 5 bases at J, leaving 10 bases unmatched. The CDR3 coding sequence is TGTGCCAGCAGCCTAGAACCACAGGGGGCGAACGAGCAGTACTTC. Amino acid sequence: CASSLEPQGANEQYF.

This clone was recorded only once. CDR3: CATSKTTIQGNEQFF. The DNA for the CDR3 is TGTGCCACCAGCAAAACAACTATACAGGGGAATGAGCAGTTCTTC. The J gene is TRBJ2-1, the V gene TRBV15; 7 bases agree with TRBD1. This CDR3 comprises 15 residues. Looked up from germline, CDR1 is LNHNV and CDR2 is YYDKDF (reference sequence). The V segment lost 4 bases and the J segment 7 bases; nucleotides outside the gene matches: 10.

CDR3 nucleotide sequence: TGTGCCAGCAGTGAACCGATCTACAATGAGCAGTTCTTC. Encoded protein: CASSEPIYNEQFF. V and J are TRBV2 and TRBJ2-1; D gene uncertain. CDR1 and CDR2 from the germline V gene are SNHLY and FYNNEI. V was trimmed by 2 bases and J by 3 bases, leaving 5 bases between them. The length of the CDR3 is 13 residues. The full variable domain, completed using reference TRBV2 and TRBJ2-1, is EPEVTQTPSHQVTQMGQEVILRCVPISNHLYFYWYRQILGQKVEFLVSFYNNEISEKSEIFDDQFSVERPDGSNFTLKIRSTKLEDSAMYFCASSEPIYNEQFFGPGTRLTVL.

The rearrangement links TRBV6-6 to TRBJ1-1; the D gene is possibly TRBD1 (5 bases). The V gene's germline CDR1 is MNHNY and CDR2 SVGAGI (reference sequence). V was pared by 6 bases and J by 3 bases, with 11 bases between. The CDR3 sequence is 13 residues long. CDR3 DNA: TGTGCCAGCAGCCCCCAGGGAGACACTGAAGCTTTCTTT. This translates into CASSPQGDTEAFF.

This CDR3 reads CASSEALELYGYTF. The CDR3 region has the DNA TGTGCCAGCAGTGAAGCCCTCGAGCTCTATGGCTACACCTTC. The chain joins TRBV6-1 to TRBJ1-2; the D is unclear. The V end was cut by 0 bases, the J end by 4 bases, with 9 bases between. From germline, CDR1 is MNHNS and CDR2 SASEGT. The CDR3 is 14 residues long.

The chain carries TRBV28 and TRBJ1-2; no clear D. CDR3 size: 14 residues. V was pared by 6 bases and J by 1 base, with 12 bases between. Per the germline V gene, CDR1 is MDHEN and CDR2 is SYDVKM. The CDR3 sequence is CASSATTLNYGYTF. The CDR3 bases are TGTGCCAGCAGCGCAACTACCCTTAACTATGGCTACACCTTC.

The V call is TRBV7-9, the J call TRBJ2-3; TRBD2 aligns across 8 bases. The trim removed 5 bases at V and 3 bases at J, leaving 10 bases unmatched. CDR1 is SEHNR, CDR2 FQNEAQ, per germline (reference sequence). This CDR3 has 16 amino acids. The CDR3 DNA sequence: TGTGCCAGCAGCATCCCCGGCGGGGGGCTGACAGATACGCAGTATTTT. Translation: CASSIPGGGLTDTQYF.

This clone came up once. The J gene is TRBJ1-2, the V gene TRBV7-9; 9 bases agree with TRBD1. There are 15 residues in the CDR3. Germline CDR1 SEHNR, CDR2 FQNEAQ (reference sequence). Germline trimming cut 0 bases from V and 7 bases from J; bases unmatched to any gene: 6. In nucleotides, the CDR3 is TGTGCCAGCAGCTTAGCTGAAGGGACAGGGCTTGGCTACACCTTC. Protein sequence: CASSLAEGTGLGYTF.

The chain joins TRBV7-2 to TRBJ2-7; D is ambiguous. The CDR3 runs 15 residues. V dropped 5 bases and J dropped 3 bases, with 17 bases sitting between them. The V gene's germline CDR1 is SGHTA and CDR2 FQGNSA. The CDR3 here is CASSSDLGPNYEQYF. For the CDR3, the DNA is TGTGCCAGCAGCAGCGACCTAGGGCCTAACTACGAGCAGTACTTC.

The V and J genes are TRBV5-1 and TRBJ1-6; D is unresolved. This CDR3 comprises 15 residues. V was pared by 0 bases and J by 7 bases, with 11 bases between. Per the germline V gene, CDR1 is SGHRS and CDR2 is YFSETQ. The CDR3 sequence is CASSLGRGINSPLHF. For the CDR3, the DNA is TGCGCCAGCAGCTTGGGTCGTGGGATAAATTCACCCCTCCACTTT.

V is TRBV29-1 and J is TRBJ1-4; D ambiguous. Germline lookup yields CDR1 SQVTM and CDR2 ANQGSEA. V was clipped by 0 bases and J by 8 bases, with 7 bases between them. This CDR3 is 12 amino acids long. The CDR3 DNA reads TGCAGCGTTGAAGACGGCGTAGAAAAACTGTTTTTT. As protein: CSVEDGVEKLFF.

V gene TRBV5-1 combines with J gene TRBJ2-1, with 14 bases aligning to TRBD2. The trim removed 0 bases at V and 6 bases at J, leaving 5 bases unmatched. The CDR3 totals 17 residues. Germline CDR1 SGHRS, CDR2 YFSETQ. The CDR3 is CASSLGVGTSGSNEQFF. Here the CDR3 DNA reads TGCGCCAGCAGCTTGGGGGTAGGGACTAGCGGGAGCAATGAGCAGTTCTTC.

The chain combines TRBV4-3 with TRBJ2-2; 8 bases map to TRBD2. The junction had 6 bases not matched to a gene; V was cut back by 0 bases and J by 0 bases. This CDR3 region has 18 residues. Per germline, CDR1 LGHNA and CDR2 YSLEER. As DNA, the CDR3 is TGCGCCAGCAGCCAAGAGGTTCTAGCGGGTACGAACACCGGGGAGCTGTTTTTT. Amino acids: CASSQEVLAGTNTGELFF.

The chain employs TRBV10-1 and TRBJ2-3; 7 nucleotides match TRBD1. Per the germline V gene, CDR1 is WNHNN and CDR2 is SYGVQD (reference sequence). The CDR3 is 13 residues long. The V gene end was trimmed by 4 bases and the J gene end by 11 bases; junction bases not matched to a gene: 9. The CDR3 nucleotides are TGCGCCAGCAGTGTTGGACAGGCCCGGGTGCAGTATTTT. This encodes CASSVGQARVQYF.

This chain connects TRBV7-9 to TRBJ1-1; D remains unclear. This CDR3 is 15 amino acids long. The V end lost 1 base, the J end lost 6 bases, and 15 bases lay between the germline ends. In germline, CDR1 is SEHNR, CDR2 FQNEAQ (reference sequence). The CDR3: CASSLVGGFRSEAFF. For the CDR3, the DNA is TGTGCCAGCAGCTTAGTCGGCGGATTTCGCTCTGAAGCTTTCTTT.

This clone has only a few counts. J is TRBJ1-6 and V is TRBV18; D unresolved. This CDR3 spans 14 amino acids. V lost 0 bases to trimming and J lost 8 bases, with 8 bases between them. Germline V gene data show CDR1 as KGHSH and CDR2 as LQKENI. CDR3: CASSPPIPDSPLHF. For the CDR3, the DNA is TGTGCCAGCTCACCACCGATCCCCGATTCACCCCTCCACTTT.